The clone carrying this T cell receptor beta chain was seen a handful of times. Its antigen is undetermined. Sequenced by immunoSEQ multiplex PCR; TCRdb stores in-frame clones only, minus some. This sample carries nearly 15,000 clones, about 60% of them seen once, and the ten largest clones take 9.5% to 15%. The germline CDR1 and CDR2 sequences are WNHNN and SYGVQD (reference sequence). V dropped 4 bases and J dropped 4 bases, with 7 bases sitting between them. The CDR3 is made up of 13 amino acids. This sample is drawn from a study of graft-versus-host responses after intestinal transplantation. Study-wide background: Tacrolimus plus steroids were given to all recipients for 2 to 4 years, preceded by anti-thymocyte globulin induction.

Intraepithelial and lamina propria lymphocytes were freed from processed graft tissue. General study results and limits: High graft-versus-host to host-versus-graft clonal ratios were seen in allografts of patients with graft-donor T cell macrochimerism.

The TCR sequence derives from a human patient who received an intestinal transplant, so some T cells may come from the graft donor. The source was ileum tissue, collected 524 days after transplant. This chain links TRBV10-1 with TRBJ1-4, with D hard to call. CDR3 in amino acids: CASSASLNEKLFF. The CDR3 coding sequence is TGCGCCAGCAGTGCGTCTCTTAATGAAAAACTGTTTTTT.